These 21 T cell receptor beta chains share one sample of origin, sequenced in a study of blood T cell repertoires in COVID-19. Sequencing was performed with immunoSEQ multiplex PCR; in TCRdb, only in-frame clones are kept and a portion is missing. The sample shows about 200,000 clones, roughly 82% of them seen only once. The specimen was PBMCs or T cells enriched from blood (not recorded which). The receptor set was obtained from a man aged 40-49 years who had recovered from COVID-19.

This chain links TRBV5-4 with TRBJ2-3, with D hard to call. The CDR3 totals 14 residues. Trimming took off 2 bases at V and 0 bases at J, with 7 bases between the two ends. The germline V gene encodes CDR1 SGHNT and CDR2 YYREEE (reference sequence). CDR3 in amino acids: CASSLIRSTDTQYF. CDR3 coding DNA: TGTGCCAGCAGCTTAATTCGGAGCACAGATACGCAGTATTTT.

This clone appeared once. This chain joins TRBV28 and TRBJ2-1; 11 bases are shared with TRBD1. V shed 3 bases and J 3 bases; nucleotides not matched to a gene: 7. Germline V lookup: CDR1 MDHEN, CDR2 SYDVKM. The CDR3 contains 17 residues. The CDR3 region is CASSLEVGTGGYNEQFF. Written as DNA, the CDR3 is TGTGCCAGCAGTTTGGAGGTCGGGACAGGGGGCTACAATGAGCAGTTCTTC.

The rearrangement uses TRBV4-3 and TRBJ1-2; possibly TRBD1 for D (5 bases). Germline assignment: CDR1 LGHNA and CDR2 YSLEER. This CDR3 is 15 amino acids long. V dropped 0 bases and J dropped 5 bases, with 13 bases sitting between them. This CDR3 is CASSQDNRPEYGYTF. The DNA for the CDR3 is TGCGCCAGCAGCCAAGATAACAGGCCTGAGTATGGCTACACCTTC.

The chain joins TRBV7-9 to TRBJ1-4; D is uncertain. Deletions cut 1 base from V and 11 bases from J, with 14 bases between. The CDR3 runs to 14 residues. CDR1 SEHNR and CDR2 FQNEAQ come from the germline V gene (reference sequence). This CDR3 reads CASSLGETAGKLFF. CDR3 DNA sequence: TGTGCCAGCAGCTTAGGAGAGACCGCGGGGAAACTGTTTTTT.

The chain recombines TRBV7-2 with TRBJ1-1; D unresolved. This CDR3 contains 13 residues. In germline, CDR1 is SGHTA, CDR2 FQGNSA. The V end was cut by 5 bases, the J end by 2 bases, with 9 bases between. The DNA for the CDR3 is TGTGCCAGCAGCCCCAGGCGAAACACTGAAGCTTTCTTT. Its translation is CASSPRRNTEAFF. The whole variable domain, filled in from reference TRBV7-2 and TRBJ1-1, reads GAGVSQSPSNKVTEKGKDVELRCDPISGHTALYWYRQSLGQGLEFLIYFQGNSAPDKSGLPSDRFSAERTGGSVSTLTIQRTQQEDSAVYLCASSPRRNTEAFFGQGTRLTVV.

The CDR3 DNA follows: TGTGCCAGTAGTACGCGGGCCCTATACGAGCAGTACGTC. Residues: CASSTRALYEQYV. V is TRBV19 and J is TRBJ2-7, with a tentative D call TRBD2 (5 bases). CDR1 LNHDA and CDR2 SQIVND come from the germline V gene (reference sequence). The CDR3 spans 13 residues. The V end was cut by 4 bases, the J end by 4 bases, with 11 bases between.

The chain is built from TRBV28 and TRBJ1-4, with 9 bases matching TRBD1. Per germline, CDR1 MDHEN and CDR2 SYDVKM. The CDR3 extends over 14 amino acids. The V segment lost 5 bases and the J segment 8 bases; nucleotides outside the gene matches: 6. The DNA for the CDR3 is TGTGCCAGCAGTCTACAGGGGGCAAAAGAAAAACTGTTTTTT. Residues: CASSLQGAKEKLFF. The complete variable domain, with remaining parts taken from reference TRBV28 and TRBJ1-4, reads DVKVTQSSRYLVKRTGEKVFLECVQDMDHENMFWYRQDPGLGLRLIYFSYDVKMKEKGDIPEGYSVSREKKERFSLILESASTNQTSMYLCASSLQGAKEKLFFGSGTQLSVL.

The chain joins TRBV7-2 to TRBJ1-6, with 8 positions matching TRBD1. The J segment lost 9 bases and the V segment lost 2 bases, leaving 3 bases of the junction unmatched. The germline gives CDR1 SGHTA, CDR2 FQGNSA. The CDR3 contains 14 residues. In DNA form, the CDR3 reads TGTGCCAGCAGCTTACAGGGGGCTGGTTCACCCCTCCACTTT. It specifies CASSLQGAGSPLHF.

The gene calls are TRBV2 and TRBJ2-1; TRBD1 aligns across 7 bases. The trim removed 2 bases at V and 0 bases at J, leaving 7 bases unmatched. The CDR3 sequence is 17 residues long. Germline CDR1 is SNHLY and CDR2 is FYNNEI. CDR3 protein: CASSEQGVMSSYNEQFF. In nucleotides, the CDR3 is TGTGCCAGCAGTGAACAGGGGGTAATGAGCTCCTACAATGAGCAGTTCTTC.

The chain couples TRBV28 to TRBJ2-7, with TRBD1 identical over 7 bases. The CDR3 has 15 residues. J gave up 3 bases and V 4 bases, and 9 bases lay outside the gene matches. Germline loops: CDR1 MDHEN, CDR2 SYDVKM. CDR3 amino acids: CASSSRQGRGYEQYF. In DNA form, the CDR3 reads TGTGCCAGCAGTTCCCGACAGGGAAGGGGCTACGAGCAGTACTTC.

The count of this clone is one. The chain links TRBV19 to TRBJ1-1, with 7 bases lining up with TRBD1. The CDR3 loop spans 13 amino acids. Trimming took 6 bases from V and 2 from J; bases not matched to a gene: 3. The germline V gene encodes CDR1 LNHDA and CDR2 SQIVND (reference sequence). This chain's CDR3 is CASRNRGNTEAFF. The CDR3 DNA follows: TGTGCCAGTAGGAACAGGGGCAACACTGAAGCTTTCTTT.

V and J are TRBV7-3 and TRBJ2-2; no definite D call. Trimming shortened V by 0 bases and J by 4 bases, and 9 bases separated the two germline ends. The CDR3 spans 15 residues. Germline V gives CDR1 SGHTA, CDR2 FQGTGA. The CDR3 loop is CASSLTLSATGELFF. The CDR3 region has the DNA TGTGCCAGCAGCTTAACTTTGAGCGCCACCGGGGAGCTGTTTTTT.

The chain joins TRBV7-2 to TRBJ2-3; a weak D match, TRBD2 (6 bases). Germline V gene sequence: CDR1 SGHTA, CDR2 FQGNSA. V lost 5 bases to trimming and J lost 0 bases, with 9 bases between them. This CDR3 has 14 residues. CDR3 residues: CASSLSGSTDTQYF. In nucleotides, the CDR3 is TGTGCCAGCAGCCTTAGCGGTAGCACAGATACGCAGTATTTT.

This clone has just one count. V is TRBV9 and J is TRBJ2-5; 9 nucleotides align to TRBD2. Germline V lookup: CDR1 SGDLS, CDR2 YYNGEE. V dropped 3 bases and J dropped 5; count of bases not matched to a gene: 11. The CDR3 spans 16 residues. CDR3 protein: CASSAGTSSYRETQYF. CDR3 nucleotides: TGTGCCAGCAGCGCCGGGACTAGCTCGTACCGGGAGACCCAGTACTTC.

J is TRBJ2-5 and V is TRBV5-1, with 7 bases lining up with TRBD1. With V trimmed by 3 bases and J by 3 bases, 11 bases remained unmatched. Germline values: CDR1 SGHRS, CDR2 YFSETQ. The CDR3 runs to 16 residues. The CDR3 DNA reads as TGCGCCAGCAGCTCACCGACGGGGACAGCGGAAGAGACCCAGTACTTC. It translates to CASSSPTGTAEETQYF.

This chain connects TRBV9 to TRBJ1-1; possibly TRBD1 for D (6 bases). Trimming stripped 3 bases from V and 1 base from J, with 10 bases between. Germline CDR1 reads SGDLS; CDR2 reads YYNGEE. CDR3 length equals 14 residues. CDR3: CASSALQGNTEAFF. The CDR3, as DNA: TGTGCCAGCAGCGCATTACAGGGGAACACTGAAGCTTTCTTT. Drawing the rest from reference TRBV9 and TRBJ1-1, the complete variable domain is DSGVTQTPKHLITATGQRVTLRCSPRSGDLSVYWYQQSLDQGLQFLIQYYNGEERAKGNILERFSAQQFPDLHSELNLSSLELGDSALYFCASSALQGNTEAFFGQGTRLTVV.

The chain links TRBV7-3 to TRBJ1-2, with D possibly matching TRBD1 (6 bases). V lost 5 bases to trimming and J lost 5 bases, with 15 bases between them. The CDR3 has 14 amino acids. Per germline, CDR1 SGHTA and CDR2 FQGTGA. CDR3 in DNA: TGTGCCAGCAGCACAAACAGGGATCAGTATGGCTACACCTTC. It is translated as CASSTNRDQYGYTF.

Points on this clone: The sample carries other DNA sequences with the same CDR3. The chain combines TRBV6-5 with TRBJ2-7; 7 positions agree with TRBD1. V lost 3 bases to trimming and J lost 1 base; unmatched junction nucleotides: 3. CDR1 and CDR2 from the germline V gene are MNHEY and SVGAGI. CDR3 length equals 14 residues. The CDR3 loop is CASSYRDRSYEQYF. CDR3 DNA sequence: TGTGCCAGCAGTTATCGGGACAGATCCTACGAGCAGTACTTC.

The CDR3 nucleotides are TGCGCCAGCAGCCAAGCTCCGGATCGAGGGCTCGTCGGGGGAAACACCATATATTTT. This sequence encodes CASSQAPDRGLVGGNTIYF. This chain joins TRBV4-3 and TRBJ1-3; D is unclear. Trimming stripped 1 base from V and 4 bases from J, with 23 bases between. Germline CDR1 LGHNA, CDR2 YSLEER. CDR3 length: 19 amino acids.

V gene TRBV10-3 combines with J gene TRBJ1-1; D unresolved. Looked up from germline, CDR1 is ENHRY and CDR2 is SYGVKD. The CDR3 sequence is 14 residues long. Between the trimmed V and J ends, which lost 2 bases and 0 bases, there was a span of 7 bases. CDR3 protein: CAISEPVLNTEAFF. Written as DNA, the CDR3 is TGTGCCATCAGTGAGCCCGTTTTGAACACTGAAGCTTTCTTT.

This clone showed up just once. This rearrangement joins TRBV7-2 to TRBJ1-2; D is perhaps TRBD1 (6 bases). V was shortened by 1 base and J by 0 bases, with 6 bases between the two germline ends. CDR1 and CDR2 (germline): SGHTA, FQGNSA. The CDR3 is made up of 14 amino acids. The CDR3 DNA follows: TGTGCCAGCAGCTTAGACAGGGCTAACTATGGCTACACCTTC. Protein product: CASSLDRANYGYTF. Looking up the rest from reference TRBV7-2 and TRBJ1-2 gives the full variable domain: GAGVSQSPSNKVTEKGKDVELRCDPISGHTALYWYRQSLGQGLEFLIYFQGNSAPDKSGLPSDRFSAERTGGSVSTLTIQRTQQEDSAVYLCASSLDRANYGYTFGSGTRLTVV.